This entry lists 25 T cell receptor beta chains sequenced from one sample in a study of patients and donors after allogeneic stem cell transplantation. TCRdb fed the RT-PCR reads into MiXCR, producing one record per CDR3 protein. The table lists 400,000 to 500,000 distinct CDR3 sequences, around 16% of them singletons, with less than 8.5% in the top ten. The sequenced sample consisted of blood, either unsorted or a sorted T cell fraction (not recorded which). These receptors all stem from a human donor who was either an allogeneic HSCT recipient or a stem cell or donor lymphocyte infusion donor (not recorded which). It is not recorded whose cells these are; they may come from a transplant donor.

This clonotype was seen at least ten times. The rearrangement joins TRBV12-3 or TRBV12-4 to TRBJ1-1; possible D gene TRBD1, 5 bases. The CDR3 totals 13 residues. Trimming cost V 6 bases and J 1 base, with 9 bases left between them. This CDR3 reads CASSTQANTEAFF. CDR3 DNA: TGTGCCAGCAGCACACAGGCGAACACTGAAGCTTTCTTT.

This sequence joins TRBV5-1 and TRBJ2-7, with 7 bases aligning to TRBD1. The CDR3 contains 13 residues. CDR1 and CDR2 from the germline V gene are SGHRS and YFSETQ. The V gene end was trimmed by 2 bases and the J gene end by 5 bases; junction bases not matched to a gene: 4. Here the CDR3 DNA reads TGCGCCAGCAGCTTAACAGGGGAAGACGAGCAGTACTTC. This translates into CASSLTGEDEQYF. Full variable domain (rest looked up from reference TRBV5-1 and TRBJ2-7): KAGVTQTPRYLIKTRGQQVTLSCSPISGHRSVSWYQQTPGQGLQFLFEYFSETQRNKGNFPGRFSGRQFSNSRSEMNVSTLELGDSALYLCASSLTGEDEQYFGPGTRLTVT.

The chain employs TRBV20-1 and TRBJ2-2, with D unresolved. CDR1 is DFQATT and CDR2 is SNEGSKA in the germline V gene (reference sequence). The CDR3 covers 12 residues. Trimming took 0 bases from V and 9 from J, leaving 8 bases between them. CDR3 sequence: CSARDLGRELFF. Here the CDR3 DNA reads TGCAGTGCTAGAGACCTCGGCCGGGAGCTGTTTTTT.

This chain joins TRBV20-1 and TRBJ2-1; D perhaps matches TRBD2 (5 bases). Per germline, CDR1 DFQATT and CDR2 SNEGSKA (reference sequence). The CDR3 has 15 residues. V was shortened by 2 bases and J by 5 bases, with 16 bases between the two germline ends. Written as DNA, the CDR3 is TGCAGTGCTAGAAGGCCAGGAGGAGTCGACAATGAGCAGTTCTTC. It encodes CSARRPGGVDNEQFF.

The V call is TRBV15, the J call TRBJ2-3; TRBD2 aligns across 12 bases. Per the germline V gene, CDR1 is LNHNV and CDR2 is YYDKDF (reference sequence). The CDR3 extends over 15 amino acids. After removal of 4 bases from V and 6 bases from J, the junction contained 5 bases not matched to a gene. The CDR3 nucleotides are TGTGCCACCAGCACCCGACTAGCGGGAGATGATACGCAGTATTTT. Encoded protein: CATSTRLAGDDTQYF.

CDR3 DNA sequence: TGTGCCAGCAGCTTAGAGGCCGCCGGGTGGGGAAGTAACACCTTC. This codes for CASSLEAAGWGSNTF. V is TRBV7-9 and J is TRBJ1-2; D is unresolved. Per the germline V gene, CDR1 is SEHNR and CDR2 is FQNEAQ (reference sequence). The CDR3 spans 15 residues. The V end was cut by 1 base, the J end by 12 bases, with 21 bases between. The full variable domain, its missing parts supplied by reference TRBV7-9 and TRBJ1-2, is DTGVSQNPRHKITKRGQNVTFRCDPISEHNRLYWYRQTLGQGPEFLTYFQNEAQLEKSRLLSDRFSAERPKGSFSTLEIQRTEQGDSAMYLCASSLEAAGWGSNTFGSGTRLTVV.

The sample holds many counts of this clonotype. The chain combines TRBV20-1 with TRBJ2-1; D not resolved. There are 14 residues in the CDR3. Trimming took off 0 bases at V and 4 bases at J, with 10 bases between the two ends. The germline CDR1 and CDR2 sequences are DFQATT and SNEGSKA (reference sequence). CDR3 in DNA: TGCAGTGCTAGAGAGCTTCTGAATTACAATGAGCAGTTCTTC. It yields the protein CSARELLNYNEQFF.

The V gene is TRBV2, the J gene TRBJ2-7; 8 bases are a match to TRBD1. The CDR3 is 17 residues long. The germline gives CDR1 SNHLY, CDR2 FYNNEI. Trimming cost V 9 bases and J 0 bases; bases outside gene matches: 16. The DNA for the CDR3 is TGTGCCAGTTGGACAGGGATATTGCGGGACTTCTCCTACGAGCAGTACTTC. It translates to CASWTGILRDFSYEQYF. Complete variable domain (other parts from reference TRBV2 and TRBJ2-7): EPEVTQTPSHQVTQMGQEVILRCVPISNHLYFYWYRQILGQKVEFLVSFYNNEISEKSEIFDDQFSVERPDGSNFTLKIRSTKLEDSAMYFCASWTGILRDFSYEQYFGPGTRLTVT.

This clonotype was recorded at least ten times. This chain joins TRBV7-9 and TRBJ1-1; D is ambiguous. Trimming took off 4 bases at V and 1 base at J, with 10 bases between the two ends. The germline CDR1 and CDR2 sequences are SEHNR and FQNEAQ (reference sequence). The CDR3 runs to 14 residues. CDR3 sequence (DNA): TGTGCCAGCAGCTCCTGGACTGGGAACACTGAAGCTTTCTTT. This encodes CASSSWTGNTEAFF.

In its sample, this clonotype was seen a few times. The rearrangement joins TRBV4-1 to TRBJ2-5; 8 bases agree with TRBD2. This CDR3 spans 16 amino acids. V lost 3 bases and J lost 5; bases outside the gene matches: 11. The germline CDR1 and CDR2 sequences are MGHRA and YSYEKL. Here the CDR3 DNA reads TGCGCCAGCAGCCAGACCGGGACTAGAGGAGCGGAGACCCAGTACTTC. Amino acid sequence: CASSQTGTRGAETQYF.

The V gene is TRBV12-3 or TRBV12-4, the J gene TRBJ2-1; 7 bases are shared with TRBD1. With V trimmed by 4 bases and J by 8 bases, 8 bases remained unmatched. The CDR3 is 14 amino acids. The CDR3 reads CASSSRDQGDEQFF. The CDR3 nucleotides read TGTGCCAGCAGTTCCCGGGACCAGGGGGATGAGCAGTTCTTC.

The V and J genes are TRBV19 and TRBJ2-1, with 12 bases identical to TRBD2. CDR1 is LNHDA and CDR2 is SQIVND in the germline V gene (reference sequence). Trimming removed 5 bases from V and 0 bases from J; junction bases left unmatched: 11. CDR3 size: 19 residues. CDR3: CASSPGLAGLPSSYNEQFF. CDR3 DNA sequence: TGTGCCAGTAGTCCAGGACTAGCGGGATTACCCAGCTCCTACAATGAGCAGTTCTTC. The full variable domain, with the rest looked up from reference TRBV19 and TRBJ2-1, is DGGITQSPKYLFRKEGQNVTLSCEQNLNHDAMYWYRQDPGQGLRLIYYSQIVNDFQKGDIAEGYSVSREKKESFPLTVTSAQKNPTAFYLCASSPGLAGLPSSYNEQFFGPGTRLTVL.

This clonotype was seen only a few times. CDR3: CASSPGQGRENQPQHF. For the CDR3, the DNA is TGTGCCAGCAGTCCGGGACAGGGCAGAGAAAATCAGCCCCAGCATTTT. This chain connects TRBV6-9 to TRBJ1-5, with 9 bases fitting TRBD1. V lost 5 bases to trimming and J lost 4 bases; unmatched junction nucleotides: 9. The CDR3 runs 16 residues. The germline V gene encodes CDR1 MNHGY and CDR2 SVAAGI.

The rearrangement joins TRBV29-1 to TRBJ1-3, with D tentatively TRBD1 (6 bases). Trimming took off 6 bases at V and 2 bases at J, with 11 bases between the two ends. The V gene's germline CDR1 is SQVTM and CDR2 ANQGSEA. This CDR3 has 13 residues. The CDR3 protein is CSVGGGAGNTIYF. CDR3 nucleotides: TGCAGCGTCGGGGGGGGCGCTGGAAACACCATATATTTT. Full variable domain (outside the CDR3, taken from reference TRBV29-1 and TRBJ1-3): SAVISQKPSRDICQRGTSLTIQCQVDSQVTMMFWYRQQPGQSLTLIATANQGSEATYESGFVIDKFPISRPNLTFSTLTVSNMSPEDSSIYLCSVGGGAGNTIYFGEGSWLTVV.

This clonotype was seen a few times. This rearrangement joins TRBV12-3 or TRBV12-4 to TRBJ1-1; D unclear. Trimming left V 2 bases short and J 9 bases short, with 1 base between. The CDR3 runs 9 residues. This CDR3 is CASSLQAFF. In DNA form, the CDR3 reads TGTGCCAGCAGTTTACAAGCTTTCTTT.

This chain links TRBV27 with TRBJ2-7; TRBD2 might be the D (6 bases). Trimming pared 1 base from V and 1 base from J, leaving 11 bases between. The germline V gene encodes CDR1 MNHEY and CDR2 SMNVEV (reference sequence). The CDR3 runs 15 residues. The CDR3: CASSLWGDKSYEQYF. The CDR3 DNA reads TGTGCCAGCAGTTTATGGGGGGATAAATCCTACGAGCAGTACTTC.

This clonotype was counted only a few times. The chain recombines TRBV5-6 with TRBJ2-1, with TRBD2 as a possible D gene (5 bases). This CDR3 region has 16 residues. Germline V gene lookup returns CDR1 SGHDT and CDR2 YYEEEE. Trimming removed 3 bases at V and 3 bases at J, with 16 bases between. The CDR3 loop is CASSSKERSGYNEQFF. For the CDR3, the DNA is TGTGCCAGCAGCTCCAAGGAGAGGAGCGGCTACAATGAGCAGTTCTTC. Full variable domain (outside the CDR3, taken from reference TRBV5-6 and TRBJ2-1): DAGVTQSPTHLIKTRGQQVTLRCSPKSGHDTVSWYQQALGQGPQFIFQYYEEEERQRGNFPDRFSGHQFPNYSSELNVNALLLGDSALYLCASSSKERSGYNEQFFGPGTRLTVL.

This clonotype has just a few counts. This rearrangement joins TRBV12-3 or TRBV12-4 to TRBJ1-5; TRBD1 is a possible D gene (5 bases). This CDR3 has 15 amino acids. V lost 6 bases, J lost 2 bases, and 14 bases lay in between. DNA of the CDR3: TGTGCCAGCAGCGATGCGGGGCTTGGCAATCAGCCCCAGCATTTT. As protein: CASSDAGLGNQPQHF.

This clonotype was counted only a few times. The V call is TRBV10-3, the J call TRBJ2-7; D may match TRBD1 or TRBD2 (5 bases each). There are 16 residues in the CDR3. Germline CDR1 ENHRY, CDR2 SYGVKD. Trimming shortened V by 4 bases and J by 1 base, and 17 bases separated the two germline ends. DNA of the CDR3: TGTGCCATCAGTGTCCCACTCGGGACCTCATCCTACGAGCAGTACTTC. Encoded protein: CAISVPLGTSSYEQYF.

The V gene is TRBV4-1, the J gene TRBJ1-6; D is unclear. CDR3 length: 20 residues. Trimming took 0 bases from V and 0 from J, leaving 18 bases between them. Germline CDR1 MGHRA, CDR2 YSYEKL. CDR3 sequence (DNA): TGCGCCAGCAGCCAAGAATCCGCGGTCCGAGGCAGCTCCTATAATTCACCCCTCCACTTT. This gives the protein CASSQESAVRGSSYNSPLHF.

V usage is TRBV9 and J usage is TRBJ2-5, with D maybe TRBD1 (6 bases). The germline CDR1 and CDR2 sequences are SGDLS and YYNGEE. CDR3 length equals 15 residues. V was trimmed by 3 bases and J by 5 bases, leaving 17 bases between them. CDR3 coding DNA: TGTGCCAGCAGCGCCCAGGACAGCCTGGGGGAGACCCAGTACTTC. Protein: CASSAQDSLGETQYF.

Remarks on this clonotype: It may be a read error: a sequence one base away is much more abundant. The rearrangement uses TRBV5-1 and TRBJ1-2; D not resolved. CDR1 is SGHRS, CDR2 YFSETQ, per germline. The CDR3 consists of 13 residues. V was clipped by 0 bases and J by 9 bases, with 12 bases between them. CDR3 in DNA: TGCGCCAGCAGCTTGGGAAAGGAAACTCGCTACACCTTC. Amino acids: CASSLGKETRYTF.

The chain links TRBV2 to TRBJ2-1, with D perhaps TRBD2 (6 bases). Trimming pared 6 bases from V and 7 bases from J, leaving 22 bases between. The CDR3 sequence is 16 residues long. Germline lookup yields CDR1 SNHLY and CDR2 FYNNEI. The CDR3 DNA follows: TGTGCCAGCAGGGGACCAGGGAGGACCGAGCCAAATGAGCAGTTCTTC. It yields the protein CASRGPGRTEPNEQFF.

This clonotype was observed a few times. V usage is TRBV6-2 or TRBV6-3 and J usage is TRBJ2-2, with D possibly TRBD2 on 6 matching bases. Germline V gives CDR1 MNHEY, CDR2 SVGEGT. V lost 2 bases and J lost 3, with 13 bases in between. This CDR3 region has 16 residues. CDR3 sequence (DNA): TGTGCCAGCAGTTACGGGGCGGGGCCTTACACCGGGGAGCTGTTTTTT. Translation gives CASSYGAGPYTGELFF.

The V call is TRBV28, the J call TRBJ2-7; D call uncertain. Trimming stripped 4 bases from V and 0 bases from J, with 7 bases between. Germline assignment: CDR1 MDHEN and CDR2 SYDVKM. The CDR3 has 13 amino acids. The CDR3 protein is CASSYKSSYEQYF. Here the CDR3 DNA reads TGTGCCAGCAGTTATAAGAGCTCCTACGAGCAGTACTTC.